Listed below are T cell receptor beta chains from one sample, sequenced in a study of cytomegalovirus exposure and HLA in healthy donors. Clones were read by immunoSEQ multiplex PCR, and TCRdb kept only the in-frame ones, dropping some. Among some 110,000 clones, roughly 73% were seen once, and the ten largest hold approximately 0.9%. Input material: PBMCs. The receptors here all came from a woman aged 25-40 years in good health and CMV-seronegative. The CDR3 runs from the conserved cysteine through the conserved F or W. Each record gives: clone size, D gene, J gene, V gene, CDR3 DNA, CDR3 protein. The D gene is left open where the match is weak. Not every row has a clone size; where given, it reads once, few, many or a size class.

>few|TRBD1|TRBJ2-2|TRBV5-1
TGCGCCAGCAGCCCTCCGGGACAGGGGAACACCGGGGAGCTGTTTTTT
CASSPPGQGNTGELFF
>-|TRBD2|TRBJ2-1|TRBV27
TGTGCCAGCAGACTAAGCGGGAGCATCAATGAGCAGTTCTTC
CASRLSGSINEQFF
>-|-|TRBJ1-1|TRBV7-9
TGTGCCAGCAGCCCACCGTTGGGGGGAGCTTTCTTT
CASSPPLGGAFF
>-|TRBD1|TRBJ1-6|TRBV18
TGTGCCAGCTCACCCAGGCGCGACAGGGGGAATTCACCCCTCCACTTT
CASSPRRDRGNSPLHF
>-|-|TRBJ1-3|TRBV19
TGTGCCAGTACCACTCTGAGCTCTGGAAACACCATATATTTT
CASTTLSSGNTIYF
>-|-|TRBJ2-7|TRBV4-2
TGTGCCAGCAGCCAAGTCGAGGGTTCGAGCTCCTACGAGCAGTACTTC
CASSQVEGSSSYEQYF
>few|-|TRBJ1-1|TRBV5-1
TGCGCCAGCAGGGAAAGGGATCTGGCGGGCACTGAAGCTTTCTTT
CASRERDLAGTEAFF
>-|-|TRBJ1-1|TRBV2
TGTGCCAGCAGCGTTTACTTTGAAGCTTTCTTT
CASSVYFEAFF
>-|-|TRBJ2-3|TRBV14
TGTGCCAGCAGCCAAATCCATGATACGCAGTATTTT
CASSQIHDTQYF
>-|-|TRBJ1-4|TRBV6-6
TGTGCCAGCAGTTACTCTGACAGGGAAAAACTGTTTTTT
CASSYSDREKLFF
>few|TRBD2|TRBJ2-4|TRBV4-3
TGCGCCAGCAGCCAAGTCTCCGAGCGGGGGGTAAATCGAAAAAACATTCAGTACTTC
CASSQVSERGVNRKNIQYF
>-|-|TRBJ2-1|TRBV18
TGTGCCAGCTCACCCGCGTCAACTGCGGATGAGCAGTTCTTC
CASSPASTADEQFF